This record looks at one TCR beta chain sequence and its context. Antigen specificity is unknown. A read error may account for a junction end that differs from germline. Prepared libraries of TCR beta cDNA carried unique molecular identifiers. There were roughly 0.95 to 10 million T cells, and 510,000 or so cDNA molecules came from them. TCRdb re-analysed the PCR reads in MiXCR, keeping a single row per CDR3 protein. The table records about 150,000 distinct CDR3 sequences, roughly 31% of them present only once. This CDR3 is built from 13 residues. The germline V gene encodes CDR1 MNHEY and CDR2 SMNVEV (reference sequence). The data are from a study of post-analysis software for immune sequencing data. Study context: Disease trajectories encompassed relapsing-remitting, secondary progressive and progressive-relapsing multiple sclerosis. The study's findings and limits: The five TRBV segments detected at higher frequency in patients than in controls included TRBV5-6, TRBV5-1 and TRBV20-1. Co-batched samples clustered tightly together by F measure. Multiple sclerosis was associated with a significant reduction in normalized Chao1 diversity relative to controls.

The clonotype comes from a girl under 18 with multiple sclerosis. The rearrangement links TRBV27 to TRBJ1-5; 7 bases are a match to TRBD1. Specimen: blood. The CDR3 spells CASSSQGDQPQRF. The CDR3 nucleotides read TGTGCCAGCAGTTCTCAGGGGGACCAGCCCCAGCGTTTT.